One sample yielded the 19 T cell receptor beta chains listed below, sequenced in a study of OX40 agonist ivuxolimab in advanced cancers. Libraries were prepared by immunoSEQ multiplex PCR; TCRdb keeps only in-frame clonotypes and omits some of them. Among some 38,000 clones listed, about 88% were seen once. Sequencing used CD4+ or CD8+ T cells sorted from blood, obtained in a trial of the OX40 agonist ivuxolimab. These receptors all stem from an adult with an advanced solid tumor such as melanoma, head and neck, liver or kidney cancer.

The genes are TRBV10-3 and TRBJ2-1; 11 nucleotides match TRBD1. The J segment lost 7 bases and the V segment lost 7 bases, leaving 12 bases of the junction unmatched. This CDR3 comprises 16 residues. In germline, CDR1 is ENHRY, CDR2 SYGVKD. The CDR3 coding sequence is TGTGCCATCACCGAGGACCGGACAGGGGGCGGGAATGAGCAGTTCTTC. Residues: CAITEDRTGGGNEQFF.

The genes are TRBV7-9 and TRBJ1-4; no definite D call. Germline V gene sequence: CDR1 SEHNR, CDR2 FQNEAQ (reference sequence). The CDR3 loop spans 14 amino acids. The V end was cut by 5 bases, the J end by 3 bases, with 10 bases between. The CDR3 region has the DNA TGTGCCAGCAGCATGTCCGGGGCTAATGAAAAACTGTTTTTT. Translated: CASSMSGANEKLFF.

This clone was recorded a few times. The DNA of the CDR3 is TGTGCCAGCAGAATAGAGTACAATGAGCAGTTCTTC. Its translation is CASRIEYNEQFF. The gene calls are TRBV7-8 and TRBJ2-1; the D is unclear. In germline, CDR1 is SGHVS, CDR2 FQNEAQ. Trimming removed 6 bases at V and 4 bases at J, with 7 bases between. The CDR3 has 12 amino acids.

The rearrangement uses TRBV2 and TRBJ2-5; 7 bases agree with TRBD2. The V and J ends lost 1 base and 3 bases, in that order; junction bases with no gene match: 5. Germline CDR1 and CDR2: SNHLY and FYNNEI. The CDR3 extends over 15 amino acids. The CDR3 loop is CASSEDSAGKETQYF. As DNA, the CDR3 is TGTGCCAGCAGTGAAGATTCAGCGGGGAAAGAGACCCAGTACTTC.

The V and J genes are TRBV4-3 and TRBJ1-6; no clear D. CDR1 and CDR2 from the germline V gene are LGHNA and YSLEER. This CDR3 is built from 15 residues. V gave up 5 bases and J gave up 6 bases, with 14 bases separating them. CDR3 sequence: CASSARAPGNSPLHF. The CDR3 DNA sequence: TGCGCCAGCAGCGCCCGGGCCCCGGGTAATTCACCCCTCCACTTT.

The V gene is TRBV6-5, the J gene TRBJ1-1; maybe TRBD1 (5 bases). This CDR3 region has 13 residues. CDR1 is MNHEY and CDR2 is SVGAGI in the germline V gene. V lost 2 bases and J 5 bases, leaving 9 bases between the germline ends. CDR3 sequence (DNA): TGTGCCAGCAGTTACGACGGGGGGACTGAAGCTTTCTTT. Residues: CASSYDGGTEAFF.

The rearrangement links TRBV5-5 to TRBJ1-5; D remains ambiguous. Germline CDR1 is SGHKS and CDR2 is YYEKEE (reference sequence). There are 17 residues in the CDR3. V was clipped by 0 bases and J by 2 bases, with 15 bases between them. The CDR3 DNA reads TGTGCCAGCAGCTTGGGGTTCGTTCCACAAGGCAATCAGCCCCAGCATTTT. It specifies CASSLGFVPQGNQPQHF.

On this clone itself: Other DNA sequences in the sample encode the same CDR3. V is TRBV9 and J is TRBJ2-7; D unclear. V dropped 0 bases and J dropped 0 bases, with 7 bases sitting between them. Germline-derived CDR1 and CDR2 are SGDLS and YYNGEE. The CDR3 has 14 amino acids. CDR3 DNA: TGTGCCAGCAGCGTAGGCCAAAGCTCCTACGAGCAGTACTTC. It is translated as CASSVGQSSYEQYF.

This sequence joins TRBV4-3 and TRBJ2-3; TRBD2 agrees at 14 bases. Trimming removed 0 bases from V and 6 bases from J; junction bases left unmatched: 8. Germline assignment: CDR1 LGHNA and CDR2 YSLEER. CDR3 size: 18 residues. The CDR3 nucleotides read TGCGCCAGCAGCCAAGATCGTGGACTAGCGGGGGGTGGGGATACGCAGTATTTT. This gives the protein CASSQDRGLAGGGDTQYF.

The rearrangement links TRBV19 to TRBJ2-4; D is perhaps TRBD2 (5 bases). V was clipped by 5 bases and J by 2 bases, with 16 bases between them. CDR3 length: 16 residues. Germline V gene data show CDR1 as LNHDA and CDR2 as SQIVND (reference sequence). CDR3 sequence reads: CASSAPRESTKNIQYF. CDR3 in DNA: TGTGCCAGTAGTGCCCCGAGGGAATCAACCAAAAACATTCAGTACTTC.

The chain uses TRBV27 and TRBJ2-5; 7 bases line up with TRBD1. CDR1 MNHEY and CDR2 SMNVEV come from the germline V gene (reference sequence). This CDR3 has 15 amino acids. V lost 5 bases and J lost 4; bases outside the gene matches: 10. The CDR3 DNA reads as TGTGCCAGCAGTCCCCTTCCAGGGGGATCAGAGACCCAGTACTTC. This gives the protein CASSPLPGGSETQYF.

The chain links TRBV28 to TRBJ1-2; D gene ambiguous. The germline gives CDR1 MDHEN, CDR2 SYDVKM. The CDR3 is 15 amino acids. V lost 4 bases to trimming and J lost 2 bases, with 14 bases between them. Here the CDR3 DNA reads TGTGCCAGCAGTTCGCGGACTGGTTTGAACTATGGCTACACCTTC. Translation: CASSSRTGLNYGYTF.

The CDR3 region has the DNA TGTGCCAGCAGTTTATCAGGGAAGGGCGGCGAGCAGTACTTC. Translating it yields CASSLSGKGGEQYF. The chain has TRBV27 and TRBJ2-7; D not resolved. CDR1 MNHEY and CDR2 SMNVEV come from the germline V gene (reference sequence). This CDR3 spans 14 amino acids. The V and J ends lost 0 bases and 6 bases respectively, with 12 bases between them.

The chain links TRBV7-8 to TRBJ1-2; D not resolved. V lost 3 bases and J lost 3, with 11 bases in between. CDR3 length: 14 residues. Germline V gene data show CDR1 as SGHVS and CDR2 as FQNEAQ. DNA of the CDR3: TGTGCCAGCAGCTTGACGGCATTATACTATGGCTACACCTTC. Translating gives CASSLTALYYGYTF.

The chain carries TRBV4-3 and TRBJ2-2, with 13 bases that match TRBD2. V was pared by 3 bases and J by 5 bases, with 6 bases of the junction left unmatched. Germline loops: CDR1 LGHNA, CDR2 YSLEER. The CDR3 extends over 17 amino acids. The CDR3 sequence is CASSQGLAGHLTGELFF. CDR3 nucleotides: TGCGCCAGCAGCCAGGGACTAGCGGGGCATCTTACCGGGGAGCTGTTTTTT.

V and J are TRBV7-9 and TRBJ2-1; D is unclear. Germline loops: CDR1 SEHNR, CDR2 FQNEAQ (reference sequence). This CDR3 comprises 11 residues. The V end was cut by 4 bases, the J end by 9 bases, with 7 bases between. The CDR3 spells CASSSGSEQFF. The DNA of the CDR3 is TGTGCCAGCAGCTCCGGATCTGAGCAGTTCTTC.

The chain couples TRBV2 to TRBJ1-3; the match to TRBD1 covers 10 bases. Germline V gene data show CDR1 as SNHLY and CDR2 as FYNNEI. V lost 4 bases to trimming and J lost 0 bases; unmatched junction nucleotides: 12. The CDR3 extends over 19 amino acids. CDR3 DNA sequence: TGTGCCAGCAGTGCCCCAACCGGGACAGGGGACCTCTCTGGAAACACCATATATTTT. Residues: CASSAPTGTGDLSGNTIYF. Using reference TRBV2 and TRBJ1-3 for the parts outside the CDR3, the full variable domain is EPEVTQTPSHQVTQMGQEVILRCVPISNHLYFYWYRQILGQKVEFLVSFYNNEISEKSEIFDDQFSVERPDGSNFTLKIRSTKLEDSAMYFCASSAPTGTGDLSGNTIYFGEGSWLTVV.

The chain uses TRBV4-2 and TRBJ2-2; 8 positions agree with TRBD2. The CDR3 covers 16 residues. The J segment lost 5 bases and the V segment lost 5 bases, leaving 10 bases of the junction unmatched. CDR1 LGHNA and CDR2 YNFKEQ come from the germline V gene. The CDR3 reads CASSGGAGGRTGELFF. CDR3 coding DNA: TGTGCCAGCAGCGGCGGTGCGGGGGGAAGGACCGGGGAGCTGTTTTTT.

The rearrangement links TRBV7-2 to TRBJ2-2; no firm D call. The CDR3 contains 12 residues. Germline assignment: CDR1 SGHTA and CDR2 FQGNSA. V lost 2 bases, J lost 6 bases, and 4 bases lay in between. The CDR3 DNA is TGTGCCAGCAGCTTAAGGGCCGGGGAGCTGTTTTTT. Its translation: CASSLRAGELFF.